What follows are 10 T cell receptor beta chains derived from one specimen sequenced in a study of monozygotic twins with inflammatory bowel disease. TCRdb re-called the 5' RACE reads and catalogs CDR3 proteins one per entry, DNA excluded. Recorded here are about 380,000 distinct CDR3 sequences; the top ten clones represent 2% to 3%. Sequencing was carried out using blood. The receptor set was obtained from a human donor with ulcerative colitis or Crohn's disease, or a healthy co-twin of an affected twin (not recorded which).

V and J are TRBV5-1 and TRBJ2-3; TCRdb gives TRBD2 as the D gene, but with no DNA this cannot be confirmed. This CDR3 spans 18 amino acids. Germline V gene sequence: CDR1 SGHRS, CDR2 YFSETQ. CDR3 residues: CASSLVPPGLARTDTQYF.

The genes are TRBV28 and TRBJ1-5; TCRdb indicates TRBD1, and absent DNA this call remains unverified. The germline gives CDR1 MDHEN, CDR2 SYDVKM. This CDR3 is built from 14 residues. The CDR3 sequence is CAIRQGNQNQPQHF.

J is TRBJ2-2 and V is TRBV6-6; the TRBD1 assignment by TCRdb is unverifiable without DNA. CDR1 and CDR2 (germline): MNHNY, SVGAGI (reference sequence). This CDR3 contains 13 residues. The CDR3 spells CATKDSNTGELFF.

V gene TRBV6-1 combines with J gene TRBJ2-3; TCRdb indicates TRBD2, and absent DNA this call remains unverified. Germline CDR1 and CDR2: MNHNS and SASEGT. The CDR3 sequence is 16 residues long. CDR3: CASRWTSGGLLDTQYF.

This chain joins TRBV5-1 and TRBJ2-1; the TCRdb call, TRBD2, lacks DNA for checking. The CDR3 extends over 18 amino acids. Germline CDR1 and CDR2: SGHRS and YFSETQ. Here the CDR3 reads CASSLRSSGGAGRNEQFF.

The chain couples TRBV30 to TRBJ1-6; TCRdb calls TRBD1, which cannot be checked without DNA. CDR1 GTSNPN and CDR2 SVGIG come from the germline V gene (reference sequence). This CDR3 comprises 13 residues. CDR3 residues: CARGTGRISPLHF.

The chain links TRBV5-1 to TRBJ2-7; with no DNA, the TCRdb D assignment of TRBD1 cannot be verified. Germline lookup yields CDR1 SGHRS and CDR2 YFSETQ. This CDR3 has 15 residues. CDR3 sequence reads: CASSTGTARIYEQYF.

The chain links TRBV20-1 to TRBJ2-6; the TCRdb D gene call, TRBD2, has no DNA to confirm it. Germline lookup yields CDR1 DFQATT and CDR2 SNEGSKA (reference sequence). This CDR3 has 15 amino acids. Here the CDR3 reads CSARRGSSGANVLTF.

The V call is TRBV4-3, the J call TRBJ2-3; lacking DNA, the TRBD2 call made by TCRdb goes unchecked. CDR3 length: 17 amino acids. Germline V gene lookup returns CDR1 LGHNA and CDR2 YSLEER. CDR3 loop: CASSQIISGASTDTQYF.

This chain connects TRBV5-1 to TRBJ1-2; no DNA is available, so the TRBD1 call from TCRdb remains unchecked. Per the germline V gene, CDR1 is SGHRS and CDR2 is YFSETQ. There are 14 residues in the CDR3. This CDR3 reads CASSIRERSYGYTF.